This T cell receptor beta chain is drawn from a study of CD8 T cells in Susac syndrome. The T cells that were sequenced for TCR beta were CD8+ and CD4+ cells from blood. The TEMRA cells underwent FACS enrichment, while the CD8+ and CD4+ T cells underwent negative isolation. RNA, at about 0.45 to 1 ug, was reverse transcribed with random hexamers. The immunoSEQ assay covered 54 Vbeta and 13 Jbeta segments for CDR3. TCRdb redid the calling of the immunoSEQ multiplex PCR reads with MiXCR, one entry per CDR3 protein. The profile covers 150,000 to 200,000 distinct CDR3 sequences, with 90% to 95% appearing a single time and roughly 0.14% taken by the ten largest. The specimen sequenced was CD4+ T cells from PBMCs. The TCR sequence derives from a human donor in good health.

The CDR3 region is CASTLLVGTDTQYF. The CDR3 region has the DNA TGTGCCAGCACCCTGCTAGTTGGCACAGATACGCAGTATTTT. V gene TRBV7-2 combines with J gene TRBJ2-3, with D unresolved. The germline V and J ends were trimmed by 7 bases and 1 base, with 12 bases remaining between them. CDR1 is SGHTA, CDR2 FQGNSA, per germline. The CDR3 spans 14 residues.